The 12 T cell receptor beta chains presented below share a single source sample, sequenced in a study of blood T cell repertoires in COVID-19. The table came from immunoSEQ multiplex PCR; TCRdb's copy has only in-frame clones and leaves some out. Counted here are about 410,000 clones, 80% to 95% occurring once; the ten biggest clones make up about 0.57%. Sequencing used PBMCs or T cells enriched from blood (not recorded which). The receptors originated from a man aged 18 to 29 who had recovered from COVID-19.

V and J are TRBV18 and TRBJ1-3; a weak D match, TRBD1 (5 bases). The V and J ends lost 5 bases and 8 bases respectively, with 16 bases between them. This CDR3 is 14 amino acids long. Germline V lookup: CDR1 KGHSH, CDR2 LQKENI. The CDR3: CASSFQQELDTIYF. The CDR3 bases are TGTGCCAGCTCATTTCAACAGGAGCTAGACACCATATATTTT.

CDR3 region: CASSYYPSPGEQYF. Written as DNA, the CDR3 is TGTGCCAGCAGTTACTACCCCTCCCCCGGCGAGCAGTACTTC. J is TRBJ2-7 and V is TRBV6-5, with D unresolved. CDR1 is MNHEY, CDR2 SVGAGI, per germline. Trimming stripped 1 base from V and 6 bases from J, with 13 bases between. This CDR3 spans 14 amino acids.

The genes are TRBV5-1 and TRBJ2-7, with 8 positions matching TRBD1. The CDR3 sequence is 13 residues long. Germline V gene sequence: CDR1 SGHRS, CDR2 YFSETQ. V lost 7 bases and J lost 3; bases outside the gene matches: 6. CDR3 bases: TGCGCCAGCTGCCGGGACAGGTACTACGAGCAGTACTTC. Translated, it gives CASCRDRYYEQYF. Looking up the rest from reference TRBV5-1 and TRBJ2-7 gives the full variable domain: KAGVTQTPRYLIKTRGQQVTLSCSPISGHRSVSWYQQTPGQGLQFLFEYFSETQRNKGNFPGRFSGRQFSNSRSEMNVSTLELGDSALYLCASCRDRYYEQYFGPGTRLTVT.

The rearrangement uses TRBV5-1 and TRBJ2-2; the D gene is possibly TRBD1 (6 bases). CDR1 is SGHRS and CDR2 is YFSETQ in the germline V gene. V gave up 5 bases and J gave up 3 bases, with 17 bases separating them. This CDR3 contains 16 residues. The CDR3 region is CASRAYQGMDTGELFF. The CDR3 DNA sequence: TGCGCCAGCAGAGCTTATCAGGGGATGGACACCGGGGAGCTGTTTTTT.

This chain links TRBV12-5 with TRBJ1-2; D is unresolved. The V gene lost 5 bases and the J gene lost 2 bases, with 12 bases spanning the gap. Looked up from germline, CDR1 is LGHNT and CDR2 is FRNRAP. The CDR3 spans 14 residues. The CDR3 reads CASGPLEANYGYTF. The CDR3 DNA sequence: TGTGCTAGTGGTCCCTTGGAGGCAAACTATGGCTACACCTTC.

The rearrangement links TRBV25-1 to TRBJ2-2; D is perhaps TRBD2 (7 bases). Trimming pared 5 bases from V and 5 bases from J, leaving 15 bases between. The CDR3 has 15 amino acids. The germline gives CDR1 MGHDK, CDR2 SYGVNS. CDR3 in amino acids: CASSHRGARTGELFF. The CDR3 nucleotides read TGTGCCAGCAGTCATCGGGGGGCGCGAACCGGGGAGCTGTTTTTT.

V gene TRBV5-1 combines with J gene TRBJ1-3, with 7 bases lining up with TRBD1. The CDR3 runs to 14 residues. V lost 6 bases and J lost 2; bases outside the gene matches: 5. CDR1 is SGHRS, CDR2 YFSETQ, per germline. This chain's CDR3 is CASTPGTAGNTIYF. For the CDR3, the DNA is TGCGCCAGCACCCCAGGGACAGCTGGAAACACCATATATTTT.

The chain carries TRBV11-2 and TRBJ2-2, with TRBD2 identical over 11 bases. This CDR3 region has 18 residues. Germline-derived CDR1 and CDR2 are SGHAT and FQNNGV. V lost 0 bases and J lost 6; bases outside the gene matches: 9. CDR3 sequence: CASSLDLVLAGGAGELFF. CDR3 DNA sequence: TGTGCCAGCAGCTTAGATCTAGTCCTAGCGGGGGGTGCCGGGGAGCTGTTTTTT.

The DNA of the CDR3 is TGTGCCAGCAGCTTAGGGCTAGCGGGCTTGAATGAGCAGTTCTTC. This gives the protein CASSLGLAGLNEQFF. The rearrangement uses TRBV5-6 and TRBJ2-1; 8 bases align to TRBD2. There are 15 residues in the CDR3. CDR1 and CDR2 (germline): SGHDT, YYEEEE. J was trimmed by 7 bases and V by 2 bases; bases with no gene match: 8.

The chain is built from TRBV19 and TRBJ2-7; 10 nucleotides line up with TRBD1. The CDR3 totals 13 residues. Germline V CDR1 and CDR2: LNHDA, SQIVND (reference sequence). The ends lost 7 bases at V and 3 bases at J; junction bases unmatched: 3. CDR3 in amino acids: CASTGTGDYEQYF. The CDR3 nucleotides are TGTGCCAGTACGGGGACAGGGGACTACGAGCAGTACTTC.

The table lists this clone with a count of one. V and J are TRBV24-1 and TRBJ1-1; D is perhaps TRBD1 (6 bases). CDR3 length: 13 amino acids. V was shortened by 7 bases and J by 0 bases, with 8 bases between the two germline ends. Germline CDR1 KGHDR, CDR2 SFDVKD. The DNA for the CDR3 is TGTGCCACCAGGCGGACAGTGAACACTGAAGCTTTCTTT. It is translated as CATRRTVNTEAFF.

CDR3 DNA: TGTGCCAGCAGTTTTGGCGGGGAATATGGCTACACCTTC. Translated, it gives CASSFGGEYGYTF. The V gene is TRBV12-3 or TRBV12-4, the J gene TRBJ1-2; the D is unclear. The V end lost 3 bases, the J end lost 5 bases, and 10 bases lay between the germline ends. CDR3 size: 13 residues.